The 32 T cell receptor beta chains listed next were all sequenced from one sample in a study of T cell responses to AZD1222 COVID-19 vaccine. The data were produced by immunoSEQ multiplex PCR, yet TCRdb's version contains in-frame clones alone and is incomplete. Among more than 150,000 clones, about 92% were seen once, and the ten largest hold 8.5% to 12%. The material was peripheral blood, obtained on day 0 of AZD1222 vaccination. All receptors derive from an adult in good health.

V and J are TRBV9 and TRBJ2-1, with 12 bases that match TRBD1. In germline, CDR1 is SGDLS, CDR2 YYNGEE. V gave up 6 bases and J gave up 8 bases; unmatched junction bases: 9. The CDR3 loop spans 15 amino acids. This CDR3 is CASIRGTGGRDEQFF. The CDR3 DNA reads as TGTGCCAGCATTAGGGGGACAGGGGGCAGGGATGAGCAGTTCTTC. The full variable domain, in which reference TRBV9 and TRBJ2-1 provide the parts outside the CDR3, is DSGVTQTPKHLITATGQRVTLRCSPRSGDLSVYWYQQSLDQGLQFLIQYYNGEERAKGNILERFSAQQFPDLHSELNLSSLELGDSALYFCASIRGTGGRDEQFFGPGTRLTVL.

This sequence joins TRBV5-1 and TRBJ2-3; D might be TRBD1 (5 bases). V was shortened by 3 bases and J by 0 bases, with 8 bases between the two germline ends. Germline lookup yields CDR1 SGHRS and CDR2 YFSETQ. The CDR3 is 14 amino acids. CDR3 nucleotide sequence: TGCGCCAGCAGCTGGACATCTAGCACAGATACGCAGTATTTT. It specifies CASSWTSSTDTQYF.

This clone was counted a few times. The chain joins TRBV6-4 to TRBJ2-1; 10 positions match TRBD2. Germline CDR1 is MRHNA and CDR2 is SNTAGT. V was clipped by 2 bases and J by 3 bases; unmatched bases: 4. The CDR3 consists of 16 residues. The CDR3, as DNA: TGTGCCAGCAGTGACCTTACTAGCGGGGACTACAATGAGCAGTTCTTC. Its protein is CASSDLTSGDYNEQFF.

The CDR3 coding sequence is TGCGCCAGCAGCCCTCTCGGCGGGAGTCCCGAGACCCAGTACTTC. Protein sequence: CASSPLGGSPETQYF. The J gene is TRBJ2-5, the V gene TRBV5-1, with 7 bases aligning to TRBD2. V lost 4 bases and J lost 5; bases outside the gene matches: 11. This CDR3 region has 15 residues. Germline V gene sequence: CDR1 SGHRS, CDR2 YFSETQ.

The rearrangement uses TRBV29-1 and TRBJ2-1, with 7 bases that match TRBD1. The CDR3 is made up of 11 amino acids. The germline gives CDR1 SQVTM, CDR2 ANQGSEA. The CDR3 spells CGTGQYNEQFF. Here the CDR3 DNA reads TGCGGCACGGGACAGTACAATGAGCAGTTCTTC.

The V and J genes are TRBV14 and TRBJ1-1, with 8 bases aligning to TRBD1. Per the germline V gene, CDR1 is SGHDN and CDR2 is FVKESK. The J segment lost 2 bases and the V segment lost 1 base, leaving 6 bases of the junction unmatched. The CDR3 is 16 amino acids. CDR3 in amino acids: CASSQARDRPNTEAFF. For the CDR3, the DNA is TGTGCCAGCAGCCAAGCCCGGGACAGGCCTAACACTGAAGCTTTCTTT.

This chain joins TRBV5-6 and TRBJ1-6; no clear D gene. The CDR3 loop spans 15 amino acids. V was shortened by 4 bases and J by 3 bases, with 11 bases between the two germline ends. Germline V lookup: CDR1 SGHDT, CDR2 YYEEEE. The CDR3 region is CASSQRRGYNSPLHF. The DNA of the CDR3 is TGTGCCAGCAGCCAGAGGCGGGGCTATAATTCACCCCTCCACTTT. Filled out from reference TRBV5-6 and TRBJ1-6, the complete variable domain reads DAGVTQSPTHLIKTRGQQVTLRCSPKSGHDTVSWYQQALGQGPQFIFQYYEEEERQRGNFPDRFSGHQFPNYSSELNVNALLLGDSALYLCASSQRRGYNSPLHFGNGTRLTVT.

The chain is built from TRBV7-9 and TRBJ2-7; a possible D gene is TRBD2 (6 bases). CDR3 length: 14 residues. Trimming stripped 4 bases from V and 3 bases from J, with 13 bases between. In germline, CDR1 is SEHNR, CDR2 FQNEAQ (reference sequence). The CDR3 region is CASSSPGLHYEQYF. For the CDR3, the DNA is TGTGCCAGCAGCTCGCCGGGACTCCACTACGAGCAGTACTTC. Based on the CDR3 plus reference TRBV7-9 and TRBJ2-7, the full variable domain is DTGVSQNPRHKITKRGQNVTFRCDPISEHNRLYWYRQTLGQGPEFLTYFQNEAQLEKSRLLSDRFSAERPKGSFSTLEIQRTEQGDSAMYLCASSSPGLHYEQYFGPGTRLTVT.

The rearrangement links TRBV24-1 to TRBJ2-3, with D uncertain. This CDR3 region has 12 residues. Germline CDR1 reads KGHDR; CDR2 reads SFDVKD. V lost 8 bases and J lost 2, with 7 bases in between. The DNA of the CDR3 is TGTGCCACCAAGGGTGCCACAGATACGCAGTATTTT. It yields the protein CATKGATDTQYF.

The gene calls are TRBV18 and TRBJ1-2, with a weak D call TRBD1 (5 bases). The CDR3 spans 14 residues. The V end lost 3 bases, the J end lost 5 bases, and 13 bases lay between the germline ends. The germline V gene encodes CDR1 KGHSH and CDR2 LQKENI. The DNA for the CDR3 is TGTGCCAGCTCACCTACCGGGACGAGATATGGCTACACCTTC. It codes for CASSPTGTRYGYTF.

J is TRBJ2-2 and V is TRBV4-1, with a tentative D call TRBD1 (6 bases). This CDR3 has 20 amino acids. The germline V gene encodes CDR1 MGHRA and CDR2 YSYEKL. Between the trimmed V and J ends, which lost 4 bases and 6 bases, there was a span of 30 bases. CDR3 DNA: TGCGCCAGCAGCCGGCACCCAGGGGTGGGGAGAGGTCGTAACCCCGGGGAGCTGTTTTTT. This sequence encodes CASSRHPGVGRGRNPGELFF.

The chain couples TRBV5-1 to TRBJ1-3, with TRBD1 identical over 7 bases. The germline V gene has CDR1 SGHRS and CDR2 YFSETQ. The CDR3 has 17 residues. The V gene end was trimmed by 3 bases and the J gene end by 0 bases; junction bases not matched to a gene: 9. The CDR3 loop reads CASSSNEGTVSGNTIYF. CDR3 in DNA: TGCGCCAGCAGCTCCAACGAGGGGACAGTCTCTGGAAACACCATATATTTT. The full variable domain, rest sourced from reference TRBV5-1 and TRBJ1-3, is KAGVTQTPRYLIKTRGQQVTLSCSPISGHRSVSWYQQTPGQGLQFLFEYFSETQRNKGNFPGRFSGRQFSNSRSEMNVSTLELGDSALYLCASSSNEGTVSGNTIYFGEGSWLTVV.

The V gene is TRBV11-3, the J gene TRBJ2-5, with a possible D match to TRBD1 (5 bases). The germline gives CDR1 SGHNT, CDR2 YENEEA. The CDR3 spans 13 residues. V was clipped by 3 bases and J by 1 base, with 6 bases between them. The CDR3 sequence is CASSFDSQETQYF. DNA of the CDR3: TGTGCCAGCAGCTTTGACAGCCAAGAGACCCAGTACTTC.

The chain joins TRBV12-3 or TRBV12-4 to TRBJ1-5; D is undetermined. Between the trimmed V and J ends, which lost 2 bases and 6 bases, there was a span of 8 bases. The CDR3 covers 13 residues. CDR3: CASSLRGRQPQHF. Written as DNA, the CDR3 is TGTGCCAGCAGTTTACGAGGGCGTCAGCCCCAGCATTTT.

The chain couples TRBV11-2 to TRBJ1-1; D remains ambiguous. Germline V gene data show CDR1 as SGHAT and CDR2 as FQNNGV. The CDR3 has 14 residues. Between the trimmed V and J ends, which lost 5 bases and 6 bases, there was a span of 16 bases. The CDR3 region has the DNA TGTGCCAGCAGCCCATTTCTTTGGGTCCCTGAAGCTTTCTTT. Protein: CASSPFLWVPEAFF.

The chain joins TRBV10-2 to TRBJ2-5; no clear D gene. CDR1 and CDR2 from the germline V gene are WSHSY and SAAADI. The CDR3 extends over 11 amino acids. Trimming took 6 bases from V and 5 from J, leaving 7 bases between them. CDR3 coding DNA: TGCGCCAGCAGCCCACATGAGACCCAGTACTTC. Its protein is CASSPHETQYF.

The chain recombines TRBV27 with TRBJ1-1; D is uncertain. V lost 4 bases and J 2 bases, leaving 11 bases between the germline ends. Germline assignment: CDR1 MNHEY and CDR2 SMNVEV (reference sequence). The CDR3 spans 14 residues. CDR3 amino acids: CASSSYRGNTEAFF. The CDR3 region has the DNA TGTGCCAGCAGTTCTTATCGGGGAAACACTGAAGCTTTCTTT.

The chain uses TRBV7-9 and TRBJ2-5; 10 nucleotides line up with TRBD2. Per germline, CDR1 SEHNR and CDR2 FQNEAQ (reference sequence). CDR3 length: 16 amino acids. V gave up 4 bases and J gave up 5 bases; unmatched junction bases: 10. The DNA of the CDR3 is TGTGCCAGCAGCTACCTAGCGGGAGCCGTTCGGGAGACCCAGTACTTC. This gives the protein CASSYLAGAVRETQYF. Combining the CDR3 with reference TRBV7-9 and TRBJ2-5 gives the whole variable domain DTGVSQNPRHKITKRGQNVTFRCDPISEHNRLYWYRQTLGQGPEFLTYFQNEAQLEKSRLLSDRFSAERPKGSFSTLEIQRTEQGDSAMYLCASSYLAGAVRETQYFGPGTRLLVL.

The rearrangement links TRBV19 to TRBJ2-5; D gene uncertain. With 5 bases removed from V and 4 bases from J, the gap between germline ends came to 11 bases. The CDR3 is 13 amino acids. Germline CDR1 and CDR2: LNHDA and SQIVND (reference sequence). The CDR3 region is CASSPDRPETQYF. The CDR3 DNA sequence: TGTGCCAGTAGTCCGGACCGACCAGAGACCCAGTACTTC.

The V call is TRBV7-9, the J call TRBJ1-2, with D uncertain. This CDR3 spans 15 amino acids. CDR1 and CDR2 from the germline V gene are SEHNR and FQNEAQ (reference sequence). V was clipped by 3 bases and J by 0 bases, with 11 bases between them. The CDR3 loop is CASSFTPLSNYGYTF. The CDR3 DNA follows: TGTGCCAGCAGCTTCACCCCACTGTCTAACTATGGCTACACCTTC. The full variable domain, its missing parts supplied by reference TRBV7-9 and TRBJ1-2, is DTGVSQNPRHKITKRGQNVTFRCDPISEHNRLYWYRQTLGQGPEFLTYFQNEAQLEKSRLLSDRFSAERPKGSFSTLEIQRTEQGDSAMYLCASSFTPLSNYGYTFGSGTRLTVV.

This chain joins TRBV4-2 and TRBJ2-1, with TRBD2 matching over 11 bases. Trimming cost V 3 bases and J 4 bases; bases outside gene matches: 5. The length of the CDR3 is 16 residues. Germline lookup yields CDR1 LGHNA and CDR2 YNFKEQ. CDR3 nucleotides: TGTGCCAGCAGCCAGGAGACTAGCGGGACGTACAATGAGCAGTTCTTC. Protein: CASSQETSGTYNEQFF.

The chain recombines TRBV3-1 (or the pseudogene TRBV3-2) with TRBJ2-7; no clear D. Germline CDR1 and CDR2: LGHDT and YNNKEL (reference sequence). CDR3 length: 13 residues. V gave up 0 bases and J gave up 9 bases, with 12 bases separating them. CDR3 DNA: TGTGCCAGCAGCCAAGAGGACGCCCCGCGGCAGTACGTC. This encodes CASSQEDAPRQYV.

The rearrangement links TRBV18 to TRBJ1-1; D perhaps matches TRBD1 (5 bases). This CDR3 is 13 amino acids long. Germline CDR1 is KGHSH and CDR2 is LQKENI. V was trimmed by 4 bases and J by 7 bases, leaving 13 bases between them. In DNA, the CDR3 is TGTGCCAGCTCACTCGGGGGGTCGAATGAAGCTTTCTTT. Protein sequence: CASSLGGSNEAFF.

CDR3 sequence (DNA): TGTGCCAGCAGTGAAGGGCCTACTAATGAAAAACTGTTTTTT. Its protein is CASSEGPTNEKLFF. The chain couples TRBV6-1 to TRBJ1-4; D uncertain. V was clipped by 1 base and J by 2 bases, with 5 bases between them. This CDR3 contains 14 residues. Germline V gene data show CDR1 as MNHNS and CDR2 as SASEGT.

The rearrangement links TRBV4-2 to TRBJ1-5; D unclear. This CDR3 is 14 amino acids long. V was clipped by 4 bases and J by 7 bases, with 14 bases between them. CDR1 and CDR2 from the germline V gene are LGHNA and YNFKEQ. In DNA form, the CDR3 reads TGTGCCAGCAGCCCAAGTGTCCCGGGACAGCCCCAGCATTTT. It yields the protein CASSPSVPGQPQHF.

This clone was detected only once. The chain uses TRBV5-6 and TRBJ1-5; a weak D match, TRBD1 (6 bases). V lost 0 bases to trimming and J lost 5 bases, with 12 bases between them. CDR3 length: 15 residues. Germline V gene data show CDR1 as SGHDT and CDR2 as YYEEEE. The CDR3: CASSLGGGHYQPQHF. The CDR3 region has the DNA TGTGCCAGCAGCTTGGGAGGGGGGCATTATCAGCCCCAGCATTTT.

The chain recombines TRBV9 with TRBJ2-3; 10 bases match TRBD2. Germline assignment: CDR1 SGDLS and CDR2 YYNGEE. Trimming cost V 2 bases and J 2 bases; bases outside gene matches: 5. The CDR3 is 16 amino acids. The CDR3 DNA follows: TGTGCCAGCAGCGTCGTAGCGGGGGGAAACACAGATACGCAGTATTTT. This codes for CASSVVAGGNTDTQYF.

This clone was seen only once. This rearrangement joins TRBV10-2 to TRBJ1-6; the D gene is possibly TRBD1 (5 bases). Germline assignment: CDR1 WSHSY and CDR2 SAAADI. The V and J ends lost 6 bases and 5 bases respectively, with 11 bases between them. This CDR3 region has 14 residues. CDR3 residues: CASRGVQDNSPLHF. The CDR3, as DNA: TGCGCCAGCAGGGGGGTTCAAGATAATTCACCCCTCCACTTT.

The gene calls are TRBV6-1 and TRBJ2-7; 7 bases map to TRBD1. The germline V gene has CDR1 MNHNS and CDR2 SASEGT. Trimming took 3 bases from V and 1 from J; bases not matched to a gene: 6. This CDR3 has 15 amino acids. The chain's CDR3 is CASSDDRVGSYEQYV. The CDR3 DNA reads TGTGCCAGCAGTGACGACAGGGTGGGATCCTACGAGCAGTACGTC.

The chain recombines TRBV5-1 with TRBJ1-1, with D hard to call. The CDR3 has 15 residues. Trimming cost V 2 bases and J 2 bases, with 13 bases left between them. In germline, CDR1 is SGHRS, CDR2 YFSETQ. This chain's CDR3 is CASSLLRRENTEAFF. The CDR3 nucleotides are TGCGCCAGCAGCTTACTTCGGCGGGAAAACACTGAAGCTTTCTTT.

The gene calls are TRBV6-5 and TRBJ2-7; 11 positions match TRBD2. The CDR3 totals 14 residues. V was pared by 6 bases and J by 7 bases, with 8 bases of the junction left unmatched. The germline CDR1 and CDR2 sequences are MNHEY and SVGAGI. Here the CDR3 DNA reads TGTGCCAGCAGGCCCCTAGCGGGAGGCGGAGAGCAGTACTTC. It encodes CASRPLAGGGEQYF.

The V gene is TRBV3-1 (or the pseudogene TRBV3-2), the J gene TRBJ2-1, with a tentative D call TRBD1 (5 bases). V lost 0 bases and J 7 bases, leaving 13 bases between the germline ends. CDR3 length: 15 amino acids. CDR1 is LGHDT, CDR2 YNNKEL, per germline (reference sequence). The CDR3 DNA is TGTGCCAGCAGCCAAGATCCGCAGGGTGGGAATGAGCAGTTCTTC. This codes for CASSQDPQGGNEQFF.